Listed below are T cell receptor beta chains from one sample, sequenced in a study of T-cell reconstitution after alpha-beta-depleted transplantation in children. TCRdb re-called the PCR reads through MiXCR, storing one row per CDR3 protein. The data contain some 640,000 distinct CDR3 sequences, approximately 16% of them singletons. The specimen comprised PBMCs from the stem cell graft donor, sampled from the stem cell graft. The origin of the receptors is a human donor who donated a stem cell graft to a child with acute myeloid leukemia. The CDR3 runs from the conserved cysteine through the conserved F or W. Each record gives: J gene, clone size, V gene, CDR3 length, D gene, CDR3 protein, CDR3 DNA. D genes are given only for firm matches. Only some rows state a clone size, as once, few, many or a class for expanded clones.

J: TRBJ2-2; size: few; V: TRBV28; length: 15; D: .; CDR3: CASRPSGTNTGELFF; DNA: TGTGCCAGCAGACCCTCGGGGACGAACACCGGGGAGCTGTTTTTT
J: TRBJ2-5; size: .; V: TRBV5-1; length: 14; D: TRBD1; CDR3: CASTPGTGEETQYF; DNA: TGCGCCAGCACCCCTGGGACAGGGGAAGAGACCCAGTACTTC
J: TRBJ1-1; size: few; V: TRBV11-2; length: 15; D: .; CDR3: CASSLARGMNTEAFF; DNA: TGTGCCAGCAGCTTAGCAAGGGGGATGAACACTGAAGCTTTCTTT
J: TRBJ1-3; size: many; V: TRBV5-1; length: 16; D: TRBD1; CDR3: CASSTGTASVGNTIYF; DNA: TGCGCCAGCAGCACAGGGACAGCCTCTGTCGGAAACACCATATATTTT
J: TRBJ2-1; size: few; V: TRBV4-3; length: 16; D: TRBD2; CDR3: CASSQEPAGGHNEQFF; DNA: TGCGCCAGCAGCCAAGAGCCAGCGGGGGGGCATAATGAGCAGTTCTTC
J: TRBJ2-7; size: many; V: TRBV29-1; length: 15; D: TRBD1; CDR3: CSVDSGTGMDYEQYF; DNA: TGCAGCGTCGATTCCGGGACAGGGATGGACTACGAGCAGTACTTC
J: TRBJ2-3; size: .; V: TRBV7-8; length: 18; D: TRBD1; CDR3: CASSWGPRDRGTSDTQYF; DNA: TGTGCCAGCAGTTGGGGGCCCCGGGACAGGGGAACCTCAGATACGCAGTATTTT
J: TRBJ1-5; size: .; V: TRBV6-1; length: 16; D: .; CDR3: CASSSLDPGSNQPQHF; DNA: TGTGCCAGCAGTAGTTTGGATCCCGGTAGCAATCAGCCCCAGCATTTT
J: TRBJ1-2; size: .; V: TRBV7-9; length: 14; D: .; CDR3: CASMTATDNYGYTF; DNA: TGTGCCAGCATGACAGCCACGGACAACTATGGCTACACCTTC
J: TRBJ2-5; size: many; V: TRBV5-4; length: 15; D: .; CDR3: CASSLAGVYQETQYF; DNA: TGTGCCAGCAGCTTGGCGGGGGTGTACCAAGAGACCCAGTACTTC
J: TRBJ2-7; size: many; V: TRBV9; length: 16; D: .; CDR3: CASSARQEPSSYEQYF; DNA: TGTGCCAGCAGCGCTCGACAGGAACCTAGCTCCTACGAGCAGTACTTC
J: TRBJ1-1; size: .; V: TRBV29-1; length: 13; D: .; CDR3: CSVRRQGGTEAFF; DNA: TGCAGCGTCCGTCGTCAGGGTGGGACTGAAGCTTTCTTT
J: TRBJ1-1; size: few; V: TRBV7-9; length: 10; D: .; CDR3: CASEVTEAFF; DNA: TGTGCCAGCGAAGTTACTGAAGCTTTCTTT
J: TRBJ1-1; size: many; V: TRBV29-1; length: 14; D: .; CDR3: CSVEEAERNTEAFF; DNA: TGCAGCGTTGAAGAGGCAGAACGGAACACTGAAGCTTTCTTT
J: TRBJ1-4; size: .; V: TRBV4-1; length: 14; D: .; CDR3: CASSRGRTNEKLFF; DNA: TGCGCCAGCAGCCGGGGGAGAACTAATGAAAAACTGTTTTTT